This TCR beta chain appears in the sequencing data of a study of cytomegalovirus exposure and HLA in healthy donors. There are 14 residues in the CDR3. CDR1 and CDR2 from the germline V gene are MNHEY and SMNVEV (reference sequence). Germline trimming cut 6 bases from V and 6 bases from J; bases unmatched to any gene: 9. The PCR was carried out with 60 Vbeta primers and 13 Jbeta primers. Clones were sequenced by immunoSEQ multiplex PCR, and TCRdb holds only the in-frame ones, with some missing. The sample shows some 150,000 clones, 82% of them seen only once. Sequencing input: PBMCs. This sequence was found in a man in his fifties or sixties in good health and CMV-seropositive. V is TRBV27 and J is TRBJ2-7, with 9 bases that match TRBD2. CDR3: CASRWSSGSIEQYF. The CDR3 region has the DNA TGTGCCAGCAGATGGAGTAGCGGGAGTATCGAGCAGTACTTC.